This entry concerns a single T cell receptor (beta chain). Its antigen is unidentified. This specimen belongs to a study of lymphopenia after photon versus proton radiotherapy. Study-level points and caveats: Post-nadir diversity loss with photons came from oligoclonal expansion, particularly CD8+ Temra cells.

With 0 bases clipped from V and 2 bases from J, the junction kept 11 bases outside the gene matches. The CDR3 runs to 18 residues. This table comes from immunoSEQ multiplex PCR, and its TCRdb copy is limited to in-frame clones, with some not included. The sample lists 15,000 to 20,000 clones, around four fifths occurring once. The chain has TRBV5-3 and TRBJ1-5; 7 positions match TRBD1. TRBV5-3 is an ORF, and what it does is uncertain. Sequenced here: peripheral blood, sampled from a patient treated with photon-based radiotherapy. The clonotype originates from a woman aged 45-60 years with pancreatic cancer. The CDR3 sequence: CARSLAILEGACNQPQHF. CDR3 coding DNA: TGTGCCAGAAGCTTGGCCATCCTAGAGGGGGCCTGCAATCAGCCCCAGCATTTT.